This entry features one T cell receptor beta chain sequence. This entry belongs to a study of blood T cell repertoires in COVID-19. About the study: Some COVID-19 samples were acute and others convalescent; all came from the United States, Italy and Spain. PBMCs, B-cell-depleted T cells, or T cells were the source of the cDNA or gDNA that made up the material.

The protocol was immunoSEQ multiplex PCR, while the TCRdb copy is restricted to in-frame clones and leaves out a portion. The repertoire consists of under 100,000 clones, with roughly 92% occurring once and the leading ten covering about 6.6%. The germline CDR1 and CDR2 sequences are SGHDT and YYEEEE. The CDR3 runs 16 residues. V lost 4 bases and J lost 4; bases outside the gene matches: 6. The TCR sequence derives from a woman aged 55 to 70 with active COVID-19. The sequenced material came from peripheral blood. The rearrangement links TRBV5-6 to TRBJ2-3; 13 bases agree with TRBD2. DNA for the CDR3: TGTGCCAGCAGCCCGAGACTAGCGGGGGGACCAGATACGCAGTATTTT. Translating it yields CASSPRLAGGPDTQYF. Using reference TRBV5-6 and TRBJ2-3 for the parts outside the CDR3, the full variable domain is DAGVTQSPTHLIKTRGQQVTLRCSPKSGHDTVSWYQQALGQGPQFIFQYYEEEERQRGNFPDRFSGHQFPNYSSELNVNALLLGDSALYLCASSPRLAGGPDTQYFGPGTRLTVL.